The 6 T cell receptor beta chains listed next were all sequenced from one sample in a study of cytomegalovirus exposure and HLA in healthy donors. PCR was performed using 60 Vbeta and 13 Jbeta primers. The protocol was immunoSEQ multiplex PCR, while the TCRdb copy is restricted to in-frame clones and leaves out a portion. Among 150,000 or so clones listed, 74% were seen once. The sample was PBMCs. Receptors were obtained from a man aged 25 to 40 in good health and CMV-seronegative.

The V call is TRBV7-8, the J call TRBJ1-6, with D unclear. The CDR3 has 13 amino acids. V was trimmed by 3 bases and J by 11 bases, leaving 11 bases between them. The germline CDR1 and CDR2 sequences are SGHVS and FQNEAQ. The CDR3 here is CASSFKRYTPLHF. The CDR3 coding sequence is TGTGCCAGCAGCTTTAAGCGGTACACACCCCTCCACTTT.

This clone was recorded only once. This chain uses TRBV2 with TRBJ1-1; 9 bases match TRBD1. V shed 6 bases, J shed 4 bases, and the junction held 9 bases outside the gene matches. CDR3 length equals 15 residues. Germline V gene sequence: CDR1 SNHLY, CDR2 FYNNEI. The CDR3 region is CASRERTGVGTEAFF. For the CDR3, the DNA is TGTGCCAGCAGGGAAAGGACAGGGGTAGGCACTGAAGCTTTCTTT.

This clone was detected a few times. The chain has TRBV19 and TRBJ2-3, with 12 nucleotides matching TRBD2. The V segment lost 3 bases and the J segment 8 bases; nucleotides outside the gene matches: 9. The V gene's germline CDR1 is LNHDA and CDR2 SQIVND (reference sequence). The CDR3 runs to 16 residues. CDR3 bases: TGTGCCAGTAGTATCCATCTAGCGGGGGGGCCTGGTACGCAGTATTTT. Translated: CASSIHLAGGPGTQYF.

The chain is built from TRBV5-8 and TRBJ1-1, with no clear D. Germline CDR1 is SGHTS and CDR2 is YDEGEE. There are 14 residues in the CDR3. Trimming removed 0 bases at V and 6 bases at J, with 12 bases between. The CDR3: CASSLDHLEPEAFF. Here the CDR3 DNA reads TGTGCCAGCAGCTTGGATCACCTGGAGCCTGAAGCTTTCTTT.

The chain uses TRBV29-1 and TRBJ1-1; 7 positions match TRBD1. Germline V lookup: CDR1 SQVTM, CDR2 ANQGSEA. With 7 bases clipped from V and 1 base from J, the junction kept 12 bases outside the gene matches. The CDR3 has 15 residues. For the CDR3, the DNA is TGCAGCGGCAGTTTTCGGGGACAGCGGAACACTGAAGCTTTCTTT. It specifies CSGSFRGQRNTEAFF.

This clone was detected a few times. This rearrangement joins TRBV6-5 to TRBJ2-2; perhaps TRBD2 as D (6 bases). CDR1 is MNHEY, CDR2 SVGAGI, per germline. This CDR3 is built from 14 residues. The V end lost 3 bases, the J end lost 4 bases, and 9 bases lay between the germline ends. CDR3 loop: CASSYGGATGELFF. CDR3 nucleotides: TGTGCCAGCAGTTATGGAGGGGCCACCGGGGAGCTGTTTTTT.